A single sample gave rise to the 27 T cell receptor beta chains below, sequenced in a study of vaccination and CD4 T cells after COVID-19. Sample treatment: roughly 10-day PBMC culture with coronavirus spike peptide pools or control peptides (ViraFEST assay). An Oncomine TCR Beta short-read assay was used to sequence the DNA from cultured CD4+ T cells. TCRdb ran MiXCR on the PCR reads and lists one entry per CDR3 protein. The data show roughly 17,000 distinct CDR3 sequences, roughly 40% seen once. These TCRs are of unknown antigen specificity. The sequencing sample was made of CD4+ T cells from blood, cultured in vitro. The receptors here all came from a human donor who had recovered from COVID-19.

The chain carries TRBV6-2 or TRBV6-3 and TRBJ2-5; 8 nucleotides align to TRBD2. Germline CDR1 and CDR2: MNHEY and SVGEGT. J lost 7 bases, V lost 0 bases, and 19 bases had no gene match. This CDR3 has 19 amino acids. The CDR3: CASSYSGLERSYNRATQYF. The DNA for the CDR3 is TGTGCCAGCAGTTACTCGGGACTAGAACGGTCCTACAATCGGGCGACCCAGTACTTC.

The chain links TRBV19 to TRBJ2-3; tentative D call: TRBD2 (6 bases). This CDR3 contains 15 residues. Germline assignment: CDR1 LNHDA and CDR2 SQIVND (reference sequence). The ends were cut back, 5 bases at V and 0 bases at J, with 12 bases in the middle. The CDR3 bases are TGTGCCAGTAGTGCCGGGACTCCTAGCACAGATACGCAGTATTTT. Its translation is CASSAGTPSTDTQYF.

The chain couples TRBV30 to TRBJ1-2; TRBD1 agrees at 9 bases. CDR3 length: 12 amino acids. The germline V gene encodes CDR1 GTSNPN and CDR2 SVGIG (reference sequence). J was trimmed by 5 bases and V by 6 bases; bases with no gene match: 4. The CDR3, as DNA: TGTGCCTGCGGGGACAGGGTTTATGGCTACACCTTC. This translates into CACGDRVYGYTF.

This clonotype was counted between two and nine times. This sequence joins TRBV10-2 and TRBJ2-7; a weak D match, TRBD2 (5 bases). V gave up 7 bases and J gave up 3 bases, with 16 bases separating them. Germline CDR1 reads WSHSY; CDR2 reads SAAADI. The CDR3 has 14 amino acids. In DNA form, the CDR3 reads TGCGCCAGCACCCCGGCGGGCTCGGTCTACGAGCAGTACTTC. The encoded protein is CASTPAGSVYEQYF.

This sequence joins TRBV19 and TRBJ2-3, with unresolved D. This CDR3 region has 15 residues. Germline CDR1 is LNHDA and CDR2 is SQIVND (reference sequence). The ends were cut back, 6 bases at V and 6 bases at J, with 19 bases in the middle. CDR3 nucleotides: TGTGCCAGTAGACACCGCGCCGCCCGTGATGATACGCAGTATTTT. This sequence encodes CASRHRAARDDTQYF.

The chain joins TRBV11-3 to TRBJ2-2; 7 bases match TRBD2. Trimming cost V 0 bases and J 3 bases; bases outside gene matches: 1. CDR3 length: 15 amino acids. Germline V lookup: CDR1 SGHNT, CDR2 YENEEA. CDR3 bases: TGTGCCAGCAGCTTAGAGGGGAGGGACACCGGGGAGCTGTTTTTT. This gives the protein CASSLEGRDTGELFF. Combining the CDR3 with reference TRBV11-3 and TRBJ2-2 gives the whole variable domain EAGVVQSPRYKIIEKKQPVAFWCNPISGHNTLYWYLQNLGQGPELLIRYENEEAVDDSQLPKDRFSAERLKGVDSTLKIQPAELGDSAVYLCASSLEGRDTGELFFGEGSRLTVL.

The J gene is TRBJ2-4, the V gene TRBV19; 7 bases match TRBD1. In germline, CDR1 is LNHDA, CDR2 SQIVND (reference sequence). This CDR3 is 15 amino acids long. V lost 6 bases, J lost 0 bases, and 5 bases stayed unmatched. The CDR3 spells CASRGQSLAKNIQYF. In DNA form, the CDR3 reads TGTGCCAGTAGGGGACAGTCATTAGCCAAAAACATTCAGTACTTC.

CDR3 DNA: TGTGCCAGCAGCTCGGTTACCTACGAGCAGTACTTC. Its protein is CASSSVTYEQYF. The rearrangement joins TRBV11-1 to TRBJ2-7, with D hard to call. CDR1 SGHAT and CDR2 FQDESV come from the germline V gene (reference sequence). Between the trimmed V and J ends, which lost 4 bases and 2 bases, there was a span of 6 bases. CDR3 length: 12 amino acids.

CDR3 nucleotide sequence: TGTGCCAGCAGCGTTTCCCAAGAGACCCAGTACTTC. It encodes CASSVSQETQYF. The J gene is TRBJ2-5, the V gene TRBV7-2; D gene unclear. CDR3 length equals 12 residues. CDR1 and CDR2 (germline): SGHTA, FQGNSA. The ends were cut back, 5 bases at V and 1 base at J, with 5 bases in the middle.

The gene calls are TRBV4-1 and TRBJ2-5; 7 nucleotides agree with TRBD1. V trimming: 4 bases; J trimming: 2 bases; junction bases outside the gene matches: 7. CDR3 length equals 15 residues. Germline V gene sequence: CDR1 MGHRA, CDR2 YSYEKL. CDR3 sequence reads: CASSRQGVWQETQYF. DNA of the CDR3: TGCGCCAGCAGCCGCCAGGGGGTTTGGCAAGAGACCCAGTACTTC.

The V and J genes are TRBV6-1 and TRBJ1-4; TRBD1 is a possible D gene (6 bases). V lost 8 bases and J 8 bases, leaving 12 bases between the germline ends. Germline V gene lookup returns CDR1 MNHNS and CDR2 SASEGT. The CDR3 extends over 12 amino acids. CDR3 protein: CASAPGHEKLFF. In nucleotides, the CDR3 is TGTGCCAGCGCCCCGGGACACGAAAAACTGTTTTTT.

This clonotype was counted only a few times. This rearrangement joins TRBV7-2 to TRBJ2-7; 7 bases match TRBD1. The length of the CDR3 is 14 residues. Germline V gene sequence: CDR1 SGHTA, CDR2 FQGNSA. The J segment lost 1 base and the V segment lost 5 bases, leaving 5 bases of the junction unmatched. The CDR3: CASSNRDRSYEQYF. For the CDR3, the DNA is TGTGCCAGCAGCAACCGGGACAGATCCTACGAGCAGTACTTC.

The J gene is TRBJ2-7, the V gene TRBV19; 9 bases align to TRBD1. Unmatched junction bases numbered 17, after V lost 4 bases and J lost 1 base. This CDR3 comprises 19 residues. CDR1 and CDR2 (germline): LNHDA, SQIVND (reference sequence). CDR3 sequence reads: CASSTARAGTGQRSYEQYF. The CDR3 DNA sequence: TGTGCCAGTAGTACCGCCCGAGCCGGGACAGGGCAACGGTCCTACGAGCAGTACTTC.

This clonotype is a singleton in its sample. The rearrangement uses TRBV2 and TRBJ2-1; possibly TRBD2 for D (6 bases). The germline V gene encodes CDR1 SNHLY and CDR2 FYNNEI. This CDR3 has 14 amino acids. V dropped 5 bases and J dropped 0 bases, with 8 bases sitting between them. DNA of the CDR3: TGTGCCAGCAGTCTGGAGGGCTCCTACAATGAGCAGTTCTTC. Translating it yields CASSLEGSYNEQFF.

The J gene is TRBJ2-2, the V gene TRBV29-1; 8 nucleotides align to TRBD2. The germline V gene encodes CDR1 SQVTM and CDR2 ANQGSEA. The V gene end was trimmed by 7 bases and the J gene end by 5 bases; junction bases not matched to a gene: 6. The CDR3 consists of 13 residues. The CDR3 DNA reads TGCAGCGCGCGGGAGGATGGAACCGGGGAGCTGTTTTTT. It codes for CSAREDGTGELFF.

This clonotype was observed a few times. The chain joins TRBV6-1 to TRBJ2-3; 9 bases are shared with TRBD2. This CDR3 is 16 amino acids long. Germline CDR1 is MNHNS and CDR2 is SASEGT. The junction had 6 bases not matched to a gene; V was cut back by 5 bases and J by 0 bases. CDR3 region: CASSSLAGDSTDTQYF. CDR3 in DNA: TGTGCCAGCAGTAGCTTAGCGGGAGATAGCACAGATACGCAGTATTTT.

The chain links TRBV7-6 to TRBJ1-2; D is uncertain. The germline V gene encodes CDR1 SGHVS and CDR2 FNYEAQ. CDR3 size: 15 residues. V lost 5 bases and J lost 7, with 20 bases in between. The CDR3 DNA reads TGTGCCAGCAGCCTCACCCCCCCCGGGGAGGGTGGCTACACCTTC. It codes for CASSLTPPGEGGYTF.

The V and J genes are TRBV12-3 or TRBV12-4 and TRBJ2-3, with D unresolved. Trimming took 2 bases from V and 4 from J, leaving 16 bases between them. This CDR3 contains 16 residues. The CDR3 is CASSLRRVYDSDTQYF. CDR3 DNA: TGTGCCAGCAGTTTACGCCGGGTTTACGACTCAGATACGCAGTATTTT.

In this sample, this clonotype turned up a few times. The rearrangement joins TRBV27 to TRBJ2-3; D is unresolved. This CDR3 contains 13 residues. V dropped 6 bases and J dropped 8 bases, with 15 bases sitting between them. From germline, CDR1 is MNHEY and CDR2 SMNVEV (reference sequence). CDR3 amino acids: CASSSSRAITQYF. For the CDR3, the DNA is TGTGCCAGCAGCTCTTCCCGGGCCATTACGCAGTATTTT.

This chain connects TRBV6-5 to TRBJ2-5, with D tentatively TRBD2 (6 bases). Germline V lookup: CDR1 MNHEY, CDR2 SVGAGI. Trimming shortened V by 2 bases and J by 5 bases, and 15 bases separated the two germline ends. The CDR3 covers 15 residues. The CDR3 region is CASSYGDLARETQYF. The DNA of the CDR3 is TGTGCCAGCAGTTACGGCGACCTAGCGCGGGAGACCCAGTACTTC.

A few counts support this clonotype. V usage is TRBV7-6 and J usage is TRBJ2-7; D perhaps matches TRBD2 (7 bases). V shed 5 bases and J shed 5 bases, with 10 bases lying between them. From germline, CDR1 is SGHVS and CDR2 FNYEAQ. The CDR3 loop spans 12 amino acids. The CDR3 spells CASSKGGDEQYF. The CDR3 DNA is TGTGCCAGCAGCAAAGGGGGGGACGAGCAGTACTTC.

J is TRBJ1-5 and V is TRBV20-1; D possibly corresponds to TRBD1 (6 bases). V shed 0 bases and J shed 2 bases, with 8 bases lying between them. This CDR3 region has 14 residues. Germline V gene data show CDR1 as DFQATT and CDR2 as SNEGSKA (reference sequence). The CDR3 is CSARDGGRNQPQHF. The CDR3, as DNA: TGCAGTGCTAGAGATGGGGGGCGCAATCAGCCCCAGCATTTT.

This clonotype was observed a handful of times. The CDR3 protein is CASRTGYNEQFF. The DNA of the CDR3 is TGTGCCAGCCGAACTGGCTACAATGAGCAGTTCTTC. The chain couples TRBV6-1 to TRBJ2-1; the D is unclear. Germline CDR1 and CDR2: MNHNS and SASEGT. V was trimmed by 8 bases and J by 3 bases, leaving 8 bases between them. This CDR3 has 12 amino acids.

By proportion, this clonotype is medium-sized. V gene TRBV6-4 combines with J gene TRBJ1-6; D might be TRBD1 (5 bases). Trimming pared 3 bases from V and 9 bases from J, leaving 9 bases between. The CDR3 sequence is 13 residues long. Germline V gene lookup returns CDR1 MRHNA and CDR2 SNTAGT. CDR3 residues: CASSEGESSPLHF. Written as DNA, the CDR3 is TGTGCCAGCAGTGAAGGGGAAAGTTCACCCCTCCACTTT.

This clonotype has more than one count but fewer than ten. V gene TRBV20-1 combines with J gene TRBJ1-5; D gene ambiguous. Trimming shortened V by 0 bases and J by 2 bases, and 11 bases separated the two germline ends. Looked up from germline, CDR1 is DFQATT and CDR2 is SNEGSKA (reference sequence). The CDR3 sequence is 15 residues long. CDR3 sequence reads: CSARDVGSGNQPQHF. In nucleotides, the CDR3 is TGCAGTGCTAGAGATGTGGGCTCAGGCAATCAGCCCCAGCATTTT.

This clonotype was counted between two and nine times. The genes are TRBV6-4 and TRBJ2-7, with 11 nucleotides matching TRBD1. Germline loops: CDR1 MRHNA, CDR2 SNTAGT. This CDR3 comprises 16 residues. V was clipped by 2 bases and J by 3 bases; unmatched bases: 6. The CDR3 reads CASSDLGTGGHYEQYF. As DNA, the CDR3 is TGTGCCAGCAGTGACCTAGGGACAGGGGGACACTACGAGCAGTACTTC.

V usage is TRBV7-8 and J usage is TRBJ2-7, with TRBD1 matching 8 bases. The V segment lost 5 bases and the J segment 7 bases; nucleotides outside the gene matches: 10. The CDR3 sequence is 14 residues long. Per the germline V gene, CDR1 is SGHVS and CDR2 is FQNEAQ. The DNA for the CDR3 is TGTGCCAGCAGCATGACGACAGGGGAGCATGAGCAGTACTTC. Residues: CASSMTTGEHEQYF. The full variable domain, its missing parts supplied by reference TRBV7-8 and TRBJ2-7, is GAGVSQSPRYKVAKRGQDVALRCDPISGHVSLFWYQQALGQGPEFLTYFQNEAQLDKSGLPSDRFFAERPEGSVSTLKIQRTQQEDSAVYLCASSMTTGEHEQYFGPGTRLTVT.